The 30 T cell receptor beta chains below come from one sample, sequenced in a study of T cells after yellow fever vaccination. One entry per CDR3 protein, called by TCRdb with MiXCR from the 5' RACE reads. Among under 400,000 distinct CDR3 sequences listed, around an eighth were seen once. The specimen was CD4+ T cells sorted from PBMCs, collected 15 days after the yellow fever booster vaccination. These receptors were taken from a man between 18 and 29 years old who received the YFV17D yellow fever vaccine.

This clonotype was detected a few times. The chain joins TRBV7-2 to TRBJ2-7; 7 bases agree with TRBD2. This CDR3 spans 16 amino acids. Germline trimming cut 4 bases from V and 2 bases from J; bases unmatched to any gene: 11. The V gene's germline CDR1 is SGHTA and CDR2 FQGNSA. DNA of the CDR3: TGTGCCAGCAGCTCACGTCCCGGGACTAAGGCCTACGAGCAGTACTTC. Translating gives CASSSRPGTKAYEQYF.

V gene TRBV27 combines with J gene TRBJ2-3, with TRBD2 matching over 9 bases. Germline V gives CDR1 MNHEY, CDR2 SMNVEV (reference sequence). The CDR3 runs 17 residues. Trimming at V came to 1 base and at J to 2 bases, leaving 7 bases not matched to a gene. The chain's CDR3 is CASSLFERGATTDTQYF. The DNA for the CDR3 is TGTGCCAGCAGTTTATTTGAGCGGGGGGCCACCACAGATACGCAGTATTTT.

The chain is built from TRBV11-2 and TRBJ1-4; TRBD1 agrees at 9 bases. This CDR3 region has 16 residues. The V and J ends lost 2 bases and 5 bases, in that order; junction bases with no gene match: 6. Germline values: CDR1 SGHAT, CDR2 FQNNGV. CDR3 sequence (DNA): TGTGCCAGCAGCTTATATACAGGGGGCTGGAATGAAAAACTGTTTTTT. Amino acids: CASSLYTGGWNEKLFF.

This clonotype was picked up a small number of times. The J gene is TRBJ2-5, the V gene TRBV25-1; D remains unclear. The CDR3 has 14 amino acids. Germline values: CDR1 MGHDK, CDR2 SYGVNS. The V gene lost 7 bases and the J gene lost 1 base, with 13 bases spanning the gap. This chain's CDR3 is CASTLGLAQETQYF. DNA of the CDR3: TGTGCCAGCACCCTGGGTCTGGCCCAAGAGACCCAGTACTTC.

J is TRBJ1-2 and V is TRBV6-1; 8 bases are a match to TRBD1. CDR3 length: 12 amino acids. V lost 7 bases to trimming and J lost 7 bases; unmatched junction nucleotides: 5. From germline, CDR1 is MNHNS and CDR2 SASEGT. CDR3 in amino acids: CASNRQGSGYTF. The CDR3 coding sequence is TGTGCCAGCAACCGACAGGGGAGTGGCTACACCTTC.

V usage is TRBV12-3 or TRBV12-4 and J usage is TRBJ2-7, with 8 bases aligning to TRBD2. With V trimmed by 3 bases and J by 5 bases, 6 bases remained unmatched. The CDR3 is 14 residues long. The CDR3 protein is CASSLEAGAHEQYF. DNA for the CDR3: TGTGCCAGCAGTTTGGAAGCGGGGGCCCACGAGCAGTACTTC.

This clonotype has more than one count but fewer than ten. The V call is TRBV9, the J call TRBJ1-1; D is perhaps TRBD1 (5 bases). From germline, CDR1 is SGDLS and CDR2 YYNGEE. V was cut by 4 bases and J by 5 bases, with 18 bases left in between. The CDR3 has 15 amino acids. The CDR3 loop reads CASSPQAGRRTEAFF. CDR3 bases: TGTGCCAGCAGCCCCCAGGCAGGGAGGAGAACTGAAGCTTTCTTT.

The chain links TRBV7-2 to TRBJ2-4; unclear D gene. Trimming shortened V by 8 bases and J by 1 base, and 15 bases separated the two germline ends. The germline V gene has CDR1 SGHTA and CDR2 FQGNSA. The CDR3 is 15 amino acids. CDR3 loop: CASGERQAAKNIQYF. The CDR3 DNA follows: TGTGCCAGCGGTGAGAGGCAAGCGGCCAAAAACATTCAGTACTTC.

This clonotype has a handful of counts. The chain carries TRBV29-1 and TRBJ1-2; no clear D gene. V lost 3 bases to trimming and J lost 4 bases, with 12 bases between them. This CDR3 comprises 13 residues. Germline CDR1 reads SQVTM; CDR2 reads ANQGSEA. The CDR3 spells CSVEAGFSYGYTF. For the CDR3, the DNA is TGCAGCGTTGAGGCCGGGTTTTCCTATGGCTACACCTTC.

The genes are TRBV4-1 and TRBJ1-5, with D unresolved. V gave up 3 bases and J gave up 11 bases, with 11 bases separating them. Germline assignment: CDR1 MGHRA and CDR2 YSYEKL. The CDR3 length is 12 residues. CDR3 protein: CASSQGWGAQHF. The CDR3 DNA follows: TGCGCCAGCAGCCAGGGGTGGGGAGCCCAGCATTTT.

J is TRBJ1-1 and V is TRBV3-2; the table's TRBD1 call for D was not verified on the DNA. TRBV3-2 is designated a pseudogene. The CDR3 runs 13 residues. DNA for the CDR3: TGTGCCAGCACCCACAGGGGCAGGGCTGAAGCTTTCTTT. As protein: CASTHRGRAEAFF.

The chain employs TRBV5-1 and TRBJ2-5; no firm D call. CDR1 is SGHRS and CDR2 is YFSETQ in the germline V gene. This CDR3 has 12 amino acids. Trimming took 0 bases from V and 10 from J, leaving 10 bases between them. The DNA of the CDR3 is TGCGCCAGCAGCTTGGAGGGCCCGGTCCAGTACTTC. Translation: CASSLEGPVQYF.

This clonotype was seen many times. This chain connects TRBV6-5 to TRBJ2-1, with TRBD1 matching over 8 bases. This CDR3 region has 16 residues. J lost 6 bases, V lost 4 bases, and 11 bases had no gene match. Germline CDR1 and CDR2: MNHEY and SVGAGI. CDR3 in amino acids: CASSFDRTGSINEQFF. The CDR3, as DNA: TGTGCCAGCAGTTTCGACCGGACAGGGTCTATCAATGAGCAGTTCTTC.

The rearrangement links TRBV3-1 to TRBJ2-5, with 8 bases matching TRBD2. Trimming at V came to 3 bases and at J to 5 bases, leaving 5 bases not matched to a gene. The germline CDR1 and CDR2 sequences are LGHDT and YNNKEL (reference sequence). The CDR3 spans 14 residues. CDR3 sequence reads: CASSHRTGGETQYF. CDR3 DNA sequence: TGTGCCAGCAGCCACCGCACGGGGGGGGAGACCCAGTACTTC.

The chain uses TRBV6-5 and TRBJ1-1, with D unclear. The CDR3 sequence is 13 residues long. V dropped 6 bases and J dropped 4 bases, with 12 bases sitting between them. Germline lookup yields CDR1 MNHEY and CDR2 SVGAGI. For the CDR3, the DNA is TGTGCCAGCAGCACGTGGTTAGGCACTGAAGCTTTCTTT. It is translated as CASSTWLGTEAFF.

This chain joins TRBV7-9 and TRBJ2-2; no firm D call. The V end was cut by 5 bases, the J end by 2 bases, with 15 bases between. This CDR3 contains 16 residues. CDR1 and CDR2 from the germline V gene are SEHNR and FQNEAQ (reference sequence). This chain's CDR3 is CASSAPTFLNTGELFF. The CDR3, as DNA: TGTGCCAGCAGCGCCCCCACATTCCTCAACACCGGGGAGCTGTTTTTT.

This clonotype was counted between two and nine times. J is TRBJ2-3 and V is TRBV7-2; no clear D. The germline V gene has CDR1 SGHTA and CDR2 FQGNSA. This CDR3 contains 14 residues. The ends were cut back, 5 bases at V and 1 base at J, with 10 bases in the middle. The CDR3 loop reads CASSLNPGTDTQYF. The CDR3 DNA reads TGTGCCAGCAGCCTAAACCCCGGCACAGATACGCAGTATTTT.

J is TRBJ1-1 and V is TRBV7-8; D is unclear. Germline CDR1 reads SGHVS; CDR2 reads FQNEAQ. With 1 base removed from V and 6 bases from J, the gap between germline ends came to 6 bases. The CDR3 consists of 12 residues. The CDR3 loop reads CASSLDSAEAFF. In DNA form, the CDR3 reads TGTGCCAGCAGCTTAGATTCGGCTGAAGCTTTCTTT.

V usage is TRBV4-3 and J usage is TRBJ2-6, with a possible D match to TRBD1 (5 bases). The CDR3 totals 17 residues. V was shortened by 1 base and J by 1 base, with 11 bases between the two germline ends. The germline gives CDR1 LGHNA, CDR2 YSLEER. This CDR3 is CASSQGWGQSGANVLTF. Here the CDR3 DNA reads TGCGCCAGCAGCCAAGGATGGGGCCAGTCTGGGGCCAACGTCCTGACTTTC.

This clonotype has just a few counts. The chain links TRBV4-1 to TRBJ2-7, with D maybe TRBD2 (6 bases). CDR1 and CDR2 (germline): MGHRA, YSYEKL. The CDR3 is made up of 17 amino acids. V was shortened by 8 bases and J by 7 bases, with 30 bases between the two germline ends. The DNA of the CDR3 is TGCGCCAGCTCCCCGGGCCTAGCGCGGTCGAAAGTCTTGGAGCAGTACTTC. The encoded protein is CASSPGLARSKVLEQYF.

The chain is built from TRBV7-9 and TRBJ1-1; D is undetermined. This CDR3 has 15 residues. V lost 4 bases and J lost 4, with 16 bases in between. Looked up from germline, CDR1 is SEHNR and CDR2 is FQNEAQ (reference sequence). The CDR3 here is CASSSAAGGITEAFF. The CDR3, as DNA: TGTGCCAGCAGCTCCGCGGCAGGCGGGATCACTGAAGCTTTCTTT.

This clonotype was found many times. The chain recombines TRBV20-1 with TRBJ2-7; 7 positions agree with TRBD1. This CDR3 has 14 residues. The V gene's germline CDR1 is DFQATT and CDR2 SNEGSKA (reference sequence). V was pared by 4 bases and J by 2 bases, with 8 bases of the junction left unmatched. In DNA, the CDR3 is TGCAGTGCTACCACAGGGGTTCGGGCCTACGAGCAGTACTTC. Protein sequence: CSATTGVRAYEQYF.

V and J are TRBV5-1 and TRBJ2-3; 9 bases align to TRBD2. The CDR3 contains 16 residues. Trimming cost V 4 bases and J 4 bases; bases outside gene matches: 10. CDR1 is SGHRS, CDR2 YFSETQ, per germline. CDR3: CASSPGTSFVADTQYF. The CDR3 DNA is TGCGCCAGCAGCCCAGGGACTAGCTTCGTTGCAGATACGCAGTATTTT.

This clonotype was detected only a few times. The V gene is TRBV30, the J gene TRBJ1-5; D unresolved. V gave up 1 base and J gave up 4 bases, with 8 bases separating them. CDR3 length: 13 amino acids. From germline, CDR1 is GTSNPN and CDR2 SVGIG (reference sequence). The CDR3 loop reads CAWSGQRNQPQHF. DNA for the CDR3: TGTGCCTGGAGTGGGCAGCGAAATCAGCCCCAGCATTTT.

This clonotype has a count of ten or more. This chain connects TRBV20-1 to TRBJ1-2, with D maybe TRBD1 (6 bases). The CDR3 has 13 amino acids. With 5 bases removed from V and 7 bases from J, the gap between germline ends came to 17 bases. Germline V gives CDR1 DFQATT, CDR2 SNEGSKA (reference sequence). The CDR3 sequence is CSADPHRAGGYTF. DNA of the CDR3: TGCAGTGCTGACCCCCACAGGGCGGGTGGCTACACCTTC.

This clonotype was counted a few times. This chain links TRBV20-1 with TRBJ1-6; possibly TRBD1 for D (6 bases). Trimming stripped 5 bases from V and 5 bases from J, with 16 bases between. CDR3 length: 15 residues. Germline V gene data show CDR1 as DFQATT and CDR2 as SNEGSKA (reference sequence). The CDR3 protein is CSAPWTARDNSPLHF. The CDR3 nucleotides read TGCAGTGCTCCCTGGACAGCTCGAGATAATTCACCCCTCCACTTT.

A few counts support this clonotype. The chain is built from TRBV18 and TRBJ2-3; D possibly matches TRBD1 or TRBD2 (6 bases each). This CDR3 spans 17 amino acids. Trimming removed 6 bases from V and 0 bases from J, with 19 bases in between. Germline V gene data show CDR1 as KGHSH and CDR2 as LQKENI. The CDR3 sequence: CASSPNSPGASTDTQYF. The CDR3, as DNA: TGTGCCAGCTCCCCGAACTCCCCGGGGGCGAGCACAGATACGCAGTATTTT. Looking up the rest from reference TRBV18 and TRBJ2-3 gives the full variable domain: NAGVMQNPRHLVRRRGQEARLRCSPMKGHSHVYWYRQLPEEGLKFMVYLQKENIIDESGMPKERFSAEFPKEGPSILRIQQVVRGDSAAYFCASSPNSPGASTDTQYFGPGTRLTVL.

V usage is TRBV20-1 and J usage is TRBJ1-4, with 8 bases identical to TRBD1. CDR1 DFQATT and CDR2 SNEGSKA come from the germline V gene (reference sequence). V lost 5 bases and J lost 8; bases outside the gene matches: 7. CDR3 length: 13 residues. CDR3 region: CSAYGQGPEKLFF. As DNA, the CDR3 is TGCAGTGCTTATGGACAGGGACCAGAAAAACTGTTTTTT.

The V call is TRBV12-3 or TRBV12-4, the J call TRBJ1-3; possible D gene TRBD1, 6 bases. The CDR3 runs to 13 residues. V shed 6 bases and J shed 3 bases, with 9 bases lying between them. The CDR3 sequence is CASSTGIGNTIYF. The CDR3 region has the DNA TGTGCCAGCAGCACAGGGATTGGAAACACCATATATTTT.

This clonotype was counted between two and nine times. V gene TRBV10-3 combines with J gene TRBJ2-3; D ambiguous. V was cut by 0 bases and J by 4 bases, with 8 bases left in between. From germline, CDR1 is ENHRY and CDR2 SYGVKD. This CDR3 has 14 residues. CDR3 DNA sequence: TGTGCCATCAGTGAGTCGACCGGCTCAGATACGCAGTATTTT. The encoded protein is CAISESTGSDTQYF.